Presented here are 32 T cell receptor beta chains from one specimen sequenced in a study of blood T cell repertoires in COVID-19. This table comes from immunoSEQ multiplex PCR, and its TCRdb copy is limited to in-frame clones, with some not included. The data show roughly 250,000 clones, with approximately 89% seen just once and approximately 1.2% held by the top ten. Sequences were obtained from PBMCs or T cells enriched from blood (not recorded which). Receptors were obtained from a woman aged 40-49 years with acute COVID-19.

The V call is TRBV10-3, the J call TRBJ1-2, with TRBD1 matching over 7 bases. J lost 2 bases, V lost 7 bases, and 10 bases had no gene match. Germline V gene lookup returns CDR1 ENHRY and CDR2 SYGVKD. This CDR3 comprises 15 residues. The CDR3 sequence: CAINDRVLGNYGYTF. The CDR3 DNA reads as TGTGCCATCAACGACAGGGTTCTTGGAAACTATGGCTACACCTTC.

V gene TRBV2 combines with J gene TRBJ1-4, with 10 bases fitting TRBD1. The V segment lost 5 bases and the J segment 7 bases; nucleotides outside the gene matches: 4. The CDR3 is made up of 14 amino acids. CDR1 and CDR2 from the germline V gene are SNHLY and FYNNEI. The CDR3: CASSRTGGTEKLFF. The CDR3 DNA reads TGTGCCAGCAGTCGGACAGGGGGAACTGAAAAACTGTTTTTT.

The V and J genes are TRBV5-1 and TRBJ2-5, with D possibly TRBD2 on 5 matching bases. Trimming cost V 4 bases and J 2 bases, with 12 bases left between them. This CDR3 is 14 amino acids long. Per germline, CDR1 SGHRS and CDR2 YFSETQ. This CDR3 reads CASSLIGEQETQYF. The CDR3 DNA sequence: TGCGCCAGCAGCCTTATCGGGGAGCAAGAGACCCAGTACTTC.

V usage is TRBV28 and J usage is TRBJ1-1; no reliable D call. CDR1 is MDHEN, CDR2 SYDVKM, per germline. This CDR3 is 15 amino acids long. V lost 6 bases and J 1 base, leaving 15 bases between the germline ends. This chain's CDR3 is CASRGFRGKNTEAFF. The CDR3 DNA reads TGTGCCAGCAGAGGTTTTCGGGGAAAGAACACTGAAGCTTTCTTT.

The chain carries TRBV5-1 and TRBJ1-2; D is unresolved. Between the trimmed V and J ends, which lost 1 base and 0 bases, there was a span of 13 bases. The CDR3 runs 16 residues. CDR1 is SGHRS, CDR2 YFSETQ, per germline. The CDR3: CASSLNFVGSNYGYTF. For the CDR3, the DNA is TGCGCCAGCAGCTTGAACTTCGTGGGCTCTAACTATGGCTACACCTTC. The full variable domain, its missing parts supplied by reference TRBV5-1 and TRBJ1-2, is KAGVTQTPRYLIKTRGQQVTLSCSPISGHRSVSWYQQTPGQGLQFLFEYFSETQRNKGNFPGRFSGRQFSNSRSEMNVSTLELGDSALYLCASSLNFVGSNYGYTFGSGTRLTVV.

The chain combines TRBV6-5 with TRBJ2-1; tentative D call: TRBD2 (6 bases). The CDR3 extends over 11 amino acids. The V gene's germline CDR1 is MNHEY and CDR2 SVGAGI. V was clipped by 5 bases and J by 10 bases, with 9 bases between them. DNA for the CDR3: TGTGCCAGCAGTAATGGGGGGGAGCAGTTCTTC. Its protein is CASSNGGEQFF.

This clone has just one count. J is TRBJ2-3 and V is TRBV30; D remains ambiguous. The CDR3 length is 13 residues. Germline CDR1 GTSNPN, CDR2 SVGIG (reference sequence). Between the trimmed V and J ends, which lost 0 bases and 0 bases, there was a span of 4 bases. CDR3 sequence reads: CAWSVLSTDTQYF. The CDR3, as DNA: TGTGCCTGGAGTGTACTTAGCACAGATACGCAGTATTTT.

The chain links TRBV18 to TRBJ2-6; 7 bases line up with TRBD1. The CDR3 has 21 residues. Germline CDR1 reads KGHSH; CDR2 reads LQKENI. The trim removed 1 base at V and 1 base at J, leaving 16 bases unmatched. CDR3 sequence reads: CASSPLIKDRETPSGANVLTF. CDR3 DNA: TGTGCCAGCTCACCACTCATTAAAGACAGGGAGACCCCTTCTGGGGCCAACGTCCTGACTTTC.

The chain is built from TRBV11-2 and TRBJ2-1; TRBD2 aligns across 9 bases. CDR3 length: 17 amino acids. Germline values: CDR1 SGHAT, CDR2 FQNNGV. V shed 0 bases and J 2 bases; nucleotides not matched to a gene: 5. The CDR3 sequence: CASSLDQASGAYNEQFF. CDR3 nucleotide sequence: TGTGCCAGCAGCTTAGATCAAGCTAGCGGGGCCTACAATGAGCAGTTCTTC.

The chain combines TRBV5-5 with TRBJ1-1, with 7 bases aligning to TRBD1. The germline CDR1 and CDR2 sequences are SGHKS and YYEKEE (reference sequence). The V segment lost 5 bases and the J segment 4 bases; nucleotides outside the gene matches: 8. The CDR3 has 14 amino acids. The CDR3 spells CASRRQGLGTEAFF. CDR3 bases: TGTGCCAGCAGAAGACAGGGTCTCGGCACTGAAGCTTTCTTT.

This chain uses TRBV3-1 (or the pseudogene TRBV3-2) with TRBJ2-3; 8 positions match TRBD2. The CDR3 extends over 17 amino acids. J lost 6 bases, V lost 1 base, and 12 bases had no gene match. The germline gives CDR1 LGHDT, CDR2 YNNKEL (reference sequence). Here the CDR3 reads CASSQVRGSGSGDTQYF. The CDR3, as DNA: TGTGCCAGCAGCCAAGTAAGAGGAAGCGGGAGTGGGGATACGCAGTATTTT.

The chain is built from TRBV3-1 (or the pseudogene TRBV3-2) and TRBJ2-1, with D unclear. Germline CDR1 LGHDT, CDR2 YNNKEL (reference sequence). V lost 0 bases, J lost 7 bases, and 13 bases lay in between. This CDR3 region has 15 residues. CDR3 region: CASSQDYSVANEQFF. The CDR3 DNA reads TGTGCCAGCAGCCAAGATTATTCCGTCGCGAATGAGCAGTTCTTC.

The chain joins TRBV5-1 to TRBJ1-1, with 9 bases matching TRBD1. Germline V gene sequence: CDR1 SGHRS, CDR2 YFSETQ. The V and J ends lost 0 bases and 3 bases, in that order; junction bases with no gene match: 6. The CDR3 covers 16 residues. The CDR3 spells CASSLALTGGYTEAFF. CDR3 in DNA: TGCGCCAGCAGCTTGGCCTTGACAGGGGGGTACACTGAAGCTTTCTTT.

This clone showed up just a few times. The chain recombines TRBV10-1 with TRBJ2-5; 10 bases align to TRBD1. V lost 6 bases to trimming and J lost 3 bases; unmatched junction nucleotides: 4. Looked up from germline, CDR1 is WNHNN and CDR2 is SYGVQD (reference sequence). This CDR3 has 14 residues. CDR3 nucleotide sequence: TGCGCCAGCAGCTCGACAGGGGGCGAAGAGACCCAGTACTTC. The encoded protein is CASSSTGGEETQYF.

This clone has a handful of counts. In DNA, the CDR3 is TGTGCCAGTAGTATTGCGGCGGGTGCCTCCTACGAGCAGTACGTC. It yields the protein CASSIAAGASYEQYV. This sequence joins TRBV19 and TRBJ2-7; tentatively, D is TRBD2 (5 bases). Trimming took off 3 bases at V and 0 bases at J, with 12 bases between the two ends. The CDR3 runs to 15 residues. CDR1 is LNHDA and CDR2 is SQIVND in the germline V gene (reference sequence).

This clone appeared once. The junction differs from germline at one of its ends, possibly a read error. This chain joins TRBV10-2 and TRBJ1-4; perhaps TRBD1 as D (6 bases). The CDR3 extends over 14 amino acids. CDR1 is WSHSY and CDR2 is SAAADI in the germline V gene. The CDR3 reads CASSEWTDNGKLFF. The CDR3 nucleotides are TGCGCCAGCAGTGAATGGACAGACAATGGAAAACTGTTTTTT.

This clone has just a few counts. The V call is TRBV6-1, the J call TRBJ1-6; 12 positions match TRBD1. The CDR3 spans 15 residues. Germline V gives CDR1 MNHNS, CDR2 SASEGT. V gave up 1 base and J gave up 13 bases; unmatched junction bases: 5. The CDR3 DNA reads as TGTGCCAGCAGTGAAGTGGGGACAGGGGGCTCCCCCCTCCACTTT. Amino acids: CASSEVGTGGSPLHF.

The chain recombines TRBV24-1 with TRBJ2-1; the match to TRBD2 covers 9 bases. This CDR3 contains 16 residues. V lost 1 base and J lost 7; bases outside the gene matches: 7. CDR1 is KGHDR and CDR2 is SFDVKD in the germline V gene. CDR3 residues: CATSDFGGRDVNEQFF. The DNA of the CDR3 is TGTGCCACCAGTGATTTTGGCGGGAGGGACGTAAATGAGCAGTTCTTC.

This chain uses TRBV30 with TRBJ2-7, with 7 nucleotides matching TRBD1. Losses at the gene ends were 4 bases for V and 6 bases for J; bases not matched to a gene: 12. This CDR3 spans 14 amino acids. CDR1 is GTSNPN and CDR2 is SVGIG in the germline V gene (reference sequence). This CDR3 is CAWNLGTAGSEQYF. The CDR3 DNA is TGTGCCTGGAACTTGGGGACAGCCGGCAGCGAGCAGTACTTC.

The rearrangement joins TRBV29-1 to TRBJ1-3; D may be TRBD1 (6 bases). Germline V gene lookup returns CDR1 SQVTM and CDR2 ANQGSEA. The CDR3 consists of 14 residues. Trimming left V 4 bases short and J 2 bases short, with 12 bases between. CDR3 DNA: TGCAGCGTTGCCCTAAACAGGGCTGGAAACACCATATATTTT. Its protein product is CSVALNRAGNTIYF.

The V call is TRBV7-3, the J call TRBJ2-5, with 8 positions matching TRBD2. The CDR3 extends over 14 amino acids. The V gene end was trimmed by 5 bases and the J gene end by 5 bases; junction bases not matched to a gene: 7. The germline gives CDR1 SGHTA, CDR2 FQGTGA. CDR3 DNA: TGTGCCAGCAGCCCCTCGGGGGGGCTTGAGACCCAGTACTTC. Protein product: CASSPSGGLETQYF.

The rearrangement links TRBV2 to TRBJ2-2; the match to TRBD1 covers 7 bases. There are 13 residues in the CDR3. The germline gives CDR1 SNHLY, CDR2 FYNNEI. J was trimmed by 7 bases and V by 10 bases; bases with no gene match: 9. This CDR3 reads CATGQAEGGELFF. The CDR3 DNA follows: TGTGCCACAGGACAGGCCGAGGGCGGGGAGCTGTTTTTT.

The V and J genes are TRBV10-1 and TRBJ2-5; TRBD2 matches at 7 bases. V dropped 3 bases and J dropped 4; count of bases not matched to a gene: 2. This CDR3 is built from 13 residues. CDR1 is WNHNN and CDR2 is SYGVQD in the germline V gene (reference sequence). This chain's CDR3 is CASSESGTETQYF. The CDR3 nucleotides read TGCGCCAGCAGTGAAAGCGGGACAGAGACCCAGTACTTC.

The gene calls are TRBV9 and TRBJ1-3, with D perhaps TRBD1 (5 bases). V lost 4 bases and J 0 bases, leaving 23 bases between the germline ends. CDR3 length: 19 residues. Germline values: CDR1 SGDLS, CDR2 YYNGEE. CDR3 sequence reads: CASSHGYGGSTVSGNTIYF. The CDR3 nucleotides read TGTGCCAGCAGCCATGGATACGGCGGATCGACAGTCTCTGGAAACACCATATATTTT. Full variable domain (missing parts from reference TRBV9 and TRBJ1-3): DSGVTQTPKHLITATGQRVTLRCSPRSGDLSVYWYQQSLDQGLQFLIQYYNGEERAKGNILERFSAQQFPDLHSELNLSSLELGDSALYFCASSHGYGGSTVSGNTIYFGEGSWLTVV.

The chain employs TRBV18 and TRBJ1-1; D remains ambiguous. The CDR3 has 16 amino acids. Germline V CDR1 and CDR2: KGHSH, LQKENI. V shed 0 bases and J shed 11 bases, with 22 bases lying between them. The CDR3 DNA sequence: TGTGCCAGCTCACCACCGATACACAGCGTGAATAGCGGGGCTTTCTTT. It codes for CASSPPIHSVNSGAFF.

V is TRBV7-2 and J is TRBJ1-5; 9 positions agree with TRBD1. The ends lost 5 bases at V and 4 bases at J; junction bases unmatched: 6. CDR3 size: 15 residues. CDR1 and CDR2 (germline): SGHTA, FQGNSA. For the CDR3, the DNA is TGTGCCAGCAGCACCCGGACAGGGGTGAATCAGCCCCAGCATTTT. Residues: CASSTRTGVNQPQHF.

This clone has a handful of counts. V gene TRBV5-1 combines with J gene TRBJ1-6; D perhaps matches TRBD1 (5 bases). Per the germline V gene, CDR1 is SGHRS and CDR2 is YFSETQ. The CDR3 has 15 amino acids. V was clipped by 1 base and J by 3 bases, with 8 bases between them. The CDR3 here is CASSLQGLYNSPLHF. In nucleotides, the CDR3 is TGCGCCAGCAGCTTGCAGGGCCTCTATAATTCACCCCTCCACTTT.

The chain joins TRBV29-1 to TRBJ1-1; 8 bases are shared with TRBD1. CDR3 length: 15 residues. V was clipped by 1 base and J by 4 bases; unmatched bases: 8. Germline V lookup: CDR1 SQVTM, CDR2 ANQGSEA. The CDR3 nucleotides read TGCAGCGTTGAAGGGAGAGGACAGGGTGGCACTGAAGCTTTCTTT. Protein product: CSVEGRGQGGTEAFF.

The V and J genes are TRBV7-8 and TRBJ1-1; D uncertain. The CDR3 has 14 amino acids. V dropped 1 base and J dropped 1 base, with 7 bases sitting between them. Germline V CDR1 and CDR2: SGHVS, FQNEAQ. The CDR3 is CASSLGFGNTEAFF. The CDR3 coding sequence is TGTGCCAGCAGCTTAGGCTTCGGGAACACTGAAGCTTTCTTT.

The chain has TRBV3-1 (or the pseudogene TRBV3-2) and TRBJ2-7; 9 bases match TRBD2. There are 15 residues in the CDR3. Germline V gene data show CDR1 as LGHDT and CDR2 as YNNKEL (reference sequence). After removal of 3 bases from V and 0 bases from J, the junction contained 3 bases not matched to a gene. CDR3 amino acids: CASSHGLANSYEQYF. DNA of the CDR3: TGTGCCAGCAGCCATGGACTAGCGAACTCCTACGAGCAGTACTTC.

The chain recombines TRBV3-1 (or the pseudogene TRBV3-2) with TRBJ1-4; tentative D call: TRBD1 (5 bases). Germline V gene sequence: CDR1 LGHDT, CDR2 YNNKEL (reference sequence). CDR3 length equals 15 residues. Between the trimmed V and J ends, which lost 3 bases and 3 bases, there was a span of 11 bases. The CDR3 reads CASSHGDSSNEKLFF. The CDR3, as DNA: TGTGCCAGCAGCCACGGCGACAGTTCTAATGAAAAACTGTTTTTT.

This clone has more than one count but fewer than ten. The CDR3 reads CASSRQDTEAFF. The CDR3 DNA sequence: TGTGCCAGCAGCCGACAGGACACTGAAGCTTTCTTT. The J gene is TRBJ1-1, the V gene TRBV5-4; weak D call: TRBD1 (6 bases). This CDR3 has 12 amino acids. V lost 4 bases and J lost 3, with 7 bases in between. CDR1 is SGHNT, CDR2 YYREEE, per germline (reference sequence).